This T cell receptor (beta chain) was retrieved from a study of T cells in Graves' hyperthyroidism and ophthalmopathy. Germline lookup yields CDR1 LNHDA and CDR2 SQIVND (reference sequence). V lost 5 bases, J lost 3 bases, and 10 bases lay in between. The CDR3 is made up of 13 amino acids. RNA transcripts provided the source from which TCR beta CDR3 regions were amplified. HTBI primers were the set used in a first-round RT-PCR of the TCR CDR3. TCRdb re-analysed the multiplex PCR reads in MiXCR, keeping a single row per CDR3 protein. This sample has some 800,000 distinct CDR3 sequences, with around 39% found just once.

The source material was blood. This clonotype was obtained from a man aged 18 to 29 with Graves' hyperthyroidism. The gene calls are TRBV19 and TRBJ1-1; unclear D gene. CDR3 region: CASSPREHTEAFF. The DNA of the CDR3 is TGTGCCAGTAGTCCCCGGGAGCACACTGAAGCTTTCTTT.